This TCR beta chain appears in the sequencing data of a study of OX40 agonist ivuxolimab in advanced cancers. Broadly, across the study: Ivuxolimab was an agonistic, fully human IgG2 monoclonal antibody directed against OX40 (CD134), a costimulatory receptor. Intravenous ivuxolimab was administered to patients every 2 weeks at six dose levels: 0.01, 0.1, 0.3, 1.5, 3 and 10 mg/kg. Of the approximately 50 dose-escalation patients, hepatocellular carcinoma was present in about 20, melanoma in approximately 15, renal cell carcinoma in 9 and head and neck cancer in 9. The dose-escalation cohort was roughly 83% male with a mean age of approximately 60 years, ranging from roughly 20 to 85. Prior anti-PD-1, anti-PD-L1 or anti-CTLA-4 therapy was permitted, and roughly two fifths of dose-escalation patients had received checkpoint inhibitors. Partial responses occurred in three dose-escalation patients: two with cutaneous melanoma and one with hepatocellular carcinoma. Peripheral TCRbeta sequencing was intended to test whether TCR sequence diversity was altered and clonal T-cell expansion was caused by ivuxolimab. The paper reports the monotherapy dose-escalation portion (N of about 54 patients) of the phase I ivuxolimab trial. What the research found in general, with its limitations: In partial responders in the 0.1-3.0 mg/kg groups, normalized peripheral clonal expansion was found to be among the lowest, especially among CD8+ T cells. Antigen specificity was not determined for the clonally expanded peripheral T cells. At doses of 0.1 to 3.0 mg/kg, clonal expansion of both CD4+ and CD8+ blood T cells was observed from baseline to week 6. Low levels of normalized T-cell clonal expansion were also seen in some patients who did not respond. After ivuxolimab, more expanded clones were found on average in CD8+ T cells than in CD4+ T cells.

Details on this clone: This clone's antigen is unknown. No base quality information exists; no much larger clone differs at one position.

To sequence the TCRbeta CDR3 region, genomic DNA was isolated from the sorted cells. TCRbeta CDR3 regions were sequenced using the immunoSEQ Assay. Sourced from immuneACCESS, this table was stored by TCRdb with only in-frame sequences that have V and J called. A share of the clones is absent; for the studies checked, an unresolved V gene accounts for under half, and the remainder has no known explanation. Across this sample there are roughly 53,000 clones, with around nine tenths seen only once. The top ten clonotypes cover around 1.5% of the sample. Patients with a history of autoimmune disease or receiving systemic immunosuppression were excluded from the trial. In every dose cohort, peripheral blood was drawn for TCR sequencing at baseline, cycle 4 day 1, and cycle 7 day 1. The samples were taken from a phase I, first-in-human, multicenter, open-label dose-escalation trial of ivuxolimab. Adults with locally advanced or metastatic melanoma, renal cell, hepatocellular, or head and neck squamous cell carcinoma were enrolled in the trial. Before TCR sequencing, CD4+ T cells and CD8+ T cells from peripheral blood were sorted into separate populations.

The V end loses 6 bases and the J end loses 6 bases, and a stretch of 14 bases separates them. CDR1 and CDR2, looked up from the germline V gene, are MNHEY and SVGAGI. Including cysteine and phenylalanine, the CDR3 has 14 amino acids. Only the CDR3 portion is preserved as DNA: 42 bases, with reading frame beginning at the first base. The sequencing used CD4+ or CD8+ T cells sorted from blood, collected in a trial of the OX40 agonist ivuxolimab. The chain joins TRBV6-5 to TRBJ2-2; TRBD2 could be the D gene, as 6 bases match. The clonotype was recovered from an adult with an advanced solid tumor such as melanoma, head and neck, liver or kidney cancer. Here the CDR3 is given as CASREGGPSGELFF. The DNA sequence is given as TGTGCCAGCAGAGAAGGAGGGCCCTCCGGGGAGCTGTTTTTT.